A single sample gave rise to the 23 T cell receptor beta chains below, sequenced in a study of blood T cell repertoires in COVID-19. Sequenced by immunoSEQ multiplex PCR; TCRdb stores in-frame clones only, minus some. Here the sample spans fewer than 600,000 clones, roughly 88% being singletons. Sequenced input: PBMCs or T cells enriched from blood (not recorded which). Every receptor here comes from a woman in her thirties or forties who had recovered from COVID-19.

This clone was observed a handful of times. This sequence joins TRBV11-2 and TRBJ2-1; the match to TRBD2 covers 7 bases. The germline V gene has CDR1 SGHAT and CDR2 FQNNGV. Trimming at V came to 1 base and at J to 8 bases, leaving 11 bases not matched to a gene. The CDR3 totals 16 residues. CDR3 region: CASSLALGGRAYEQFF. CDR3 DNA: TGTGCCAGCAGCTTAGCTCTAGGTGGGAGGGCCTATGAGCAGTTCTTC.

V and J are TRBV7-8 and TRBJ1-2; D is perhaps TRBD1 (5 bases). The CDR3 is 16 amino acids. CDR1 SGHVS and CDR2 FQNEAQ come from the germline V gene. V lost 5 bases, J lost 2 bases, and 18 bases lay in between. For the CDR3, the DNA is TGTGCCAGCAGCCGAGAAGCCTTCGCAGGGAACTATGGCTACACCTTC. This translates into CASSREAFAGNYGYTF. The whole variable domain, remainder taken from reference TRBV7-8 and TRBJ1-2, is GAGVSQSPRYKVAKRGQDVALRCDPISGHVSLFWYQQALGQGPEFLTYFQNEAQLDKSGLPSDRFFAERPEGSVSTLKIQRTQQEDSAVYLCASSREAFAGNYGYTFGSGTRLTVV.

The chain is built from TRBV24-1 and TRBJ1-1; 8 bases agree with TRBD1. The germline CDR1 and CDR2 sequences are KGHDR and SFDVKD. CDR3 size: 15 residues. Trimming took 7 bases from V and 5 from J; bases not matched to a gene: 11. The CDR3 DNA is TGTGCCACCAGAGAAGCAGGGGGCGCGGGGACTGAAGCTTTCTTT. It yields the protein CATREAGGAGTEAFF.

The chain recombines TRBV5-5 with TRBJ2-1, with 8 nucleotides matching TRBD2. Trimming took 2 bases from V and 7 from J; bases not matched to a gene: 14. The CDR3 extends over 17 amino acids. Germline V gene sequence: CDR1 SGHKS, CDR2 YYEKEE (reference sequence). The DNA for the CDR3 is TGTGCCAGCAGCTTCAGTGTAGCGGGAATGATTGGTAATGAGCAGTTCTTC. This codes for CASSFSVAGMIGNEQFF.

The chain recombines TRBV9 with TRBJ1-2; no reliable D call. The CDR3 is 15 residues long. V lost 0 bases and J lost 0, with 9 bases in between. In germline, CDR1 is SGDLS, CDR2 YYNGEE. CDR3 sequence (DNA): TGTGCCAGCAGCGTAGGGGCCAACCCTAACTATGGCTACACCTTC. It specifies CASSVGANPNYGYTF.

V and J are TRBV4-1 and TRBJ1-1; TRBD1 is a possible D gene (6 bases). The V and J ends lost 4 bases and 6 bases respectively, with 15 bases between them. Germline assignment: CDR1 MGHRA and CDR2 YSYEKL. The CDR3 runs to 14 residues. CDR3 DNA sequence: TGCGCCAGCAGCCGTACAGGGAAAGGGGCTGAAGCTTTCTTT. This encodes CASSRTGKGAEAFF.

This chain links TRBV29-1 with TRBJ1-1; 7 nucleotides match TRBD1. With V trimmed by 6 bases and J by 4 bases, 5 bases remained unmatched. The CDR3 contains 12 residues. Germline-derived CDR1 and CDR2 are SQVTM and ANQGSEA. CDR3 nucleotides: TGCAGCGTAAACAGGGGCGGCACTGAAGCTTTCTTT. Translation gives CSVNRGGTEAFF.

J is TRBJ1-2 and V is TRBV6-5; 9 nucleotides agree with TRBD1. V shed 7 bases and J 2 bases; nucleotides not matched to a gene: 8. The CDR3 is made up of 15 amino acids. The germline gives CDR1 MNHEY, CDR2 SVGAGI. CDR3 bases: TGTGCCAGCACCCTAACAGGGGGCTTGAACTATGGCTACACCTTC. Translating gives CASTLTGGLNYGYTF.

This sequence joins TRBV18 and TRBJ2-1; 9 bases are shared with TRBD2. The ends lost 6 bases at V and 2 bases at J; junction bases unmatched: 8. This CDR3 has 16 residues. Germline loops: CDR1 KGHSH, CDR2 LQKENI. CDR3 amino acids: CASSLLASGTYNEQFF. In DNA, the CDR3 is TGTGCCAGCTCCCTCCTGGCTAGCGGGACCTACAATGAGCAGTTCTTC.

The chain recombines TRBV12-3 or TRBV12-4 with TRBJ2-7; unclear D gene. Trimming cost V 5 bases and J 0 bases, with 8 bases left between them. This CDR3 has 13 residues. DNA for the CDR3: TGTGCCAGCAGTCCCACCAGCTCCTACGAGCAGTACTTC. Its protein product is CASSPTSSYEQYF.

This clone occurred a few times. The chain recombines TRBV7-2 with TRBJ1-6; no definite D call. This CDR3 has 15 amino acids. V was pared by 1 base and J by 0 bases, with 4 bases between. Per the germline V gene, CDR1 is SGHTA and CDR2 is FQGNSA. The CDR3, as DNA: TGTGCCAGCAGCTTAGACAGCTCCTATAATTCACCCCTCCACTTT. Its translation: CASSLDSSYNSPLHF.

The V call is TRBV5-4, the J call TRBJ1-5, with D tentatively TRBD1 (5 bases). The CDR3 consists of 16 residues. The V end lost 3 bases, the J end lost 1 base, and 14 bases lay between the germline ends. CDR1 is SGHNT, CDR2 YYREEE, per germline (reference sequence). The CDR3 DNA reads TGTGCCAGCAGCTCCGGTGGGAGGGGCAGCAATCAGCCCCAGCATTTT. Encoded protein: CASSSGGRGSNQPQHF.

This clone was counted only a few times. The chain carries TRBV5-1 and TRBJ1-2; D is perhaps TRBD1 (5 bases). Trimming took off 2 bases at V and 4 bases at J, with 12 bases between the two ends. This CDR3 region has 14 residues. Germline CDR1 is SGHRS and CDR2 is YFSETQ. The CDR3 coding sequence is TGCGCCAGCAGCTTAGATCCTGACAGCTATGGCTACACCTTC. Translation gives CASSLDPDSYGYTF.

V and J are TRBV2 and TRBJ2-7; no firm D call. The CDR3 is made up of 11 amino acids. Germline-derived CDR1 and CDR2 are SNHLY and FYNNEI. With 3 bases removed from V and 3 bases from J, the gap between germline ends came to 3 bases. The CDR3 DNA is TGTGCCAGCAGTGACGTCTACGAGCAGTACTTC. Its translation is CASSDVYEQYF.

V is TRBV20-1 and J is TRBJ1-1; D remains unclear. The V gene's germline CDR1 is DFQATT and CDR2 SNEGSKA (reference sequence). Trimming took 5 bases from V and 2 from J, leaving 6 bases between them. The CDR3 covers 11 residues. CDR3 sequence: CSAETNTEAFF. For the CDR3, the DNA is TGCAGTGCTGAGACAAACACTGAAGCTTTCTTT.

V is TRBV6-5 and J is TRBJ2-5, with TRBD1 matching over 8 bases. Germline V CDR1 and CDR2: MNHEY, SVGAGI. The CDR3 is 13 residues long. Unmatched junction bases numbered 5, after V lost 6 bases and J lost 5 bases. CDR3 region: CASSLDRAETQYF. The CDR3 nucleotides read TGTGCCAGCAGCTTGGACAGGGCTGAGACCCAGTACTTC.

V gene TRBV12-5 combines with J gene TRBJ1-4, with TRBD1 matching 10 bases. Looked up from germline, CDR1 is LGHNT and CDR2 is FRNRAP. The CDR3 spans 14 residues. The J segment lost 8 bases and the V segment lost 4 bases, leaving 4 bases of the junction unmatched. The CDR3 sequence: CASGSGQGQEKLFF. The CDR3, as DNA: TGTGCTAGTGGTTCGGGACAGGGGCAGGAAAAACTGTTTTTT.

This chain links TRBV13 with TRBJ1-1; TRBD1 agrees at 7 bases. Germline V gene data show CDR1 as PRHDT and CDR2 as FYEKMQ (reference sequence). This CDR3 contains 16 residues. V lost 5 bases and J lost 1; bases outside the gene matches: 10. CDR3 DNA: TGTGCCAGCAGCCCCCGAGAGGGGGCGCCGAACACTGAAGCTTTCTTT. The encoded protein is CASSPREGAPNTEAFF.

This chain links TRBV5-1 with TRBJ1-2; D remains ambiguous. Germline CDR1 and CDR2: SGHRS and YFSETQ. With 4 bases removed from V and 4 bases from J, the gap between germline ends came to 8 bases. This CDR3 region has 12 residues. This CDR3 reads CASSPGLYGYTF. The CDR3 nucleotides are TGCGCCAGCAGCCCCGGACTCTATGGCTACACCTTC.

This chain uses TRBV10-3 with TRBJ2-1; D possibly corresponds to TRBD1 (5 bases). Trimming shortened V by 0 bases and J by 7 bases, and 16 bases separated the two germline ends. This CDR3 is built from 16 residues. Germline V lookup: CDR1 ENHRY, CDR2 SYGVKD. The CDR3, as DNA: TGTGCCATCAGTGAGTCCCAGGGAATTACGGGTAATGAGCAGTTCTTC. It translates to CAISESQGITGNEQFF.

CDR3 region: CASSLKLAGTITQYF. CDR3 DNA sequence: TGTGCCAGCAGCTTGAAGCTAGCGGGGACGATAACGCAGTATTTT. The gene calls are TRBV5-4 and TRBJ2-3, with 9 bases lining up with TRBD2. Per the germline V gene, CDR1 is SGHNT and CDR2 is YYREEE (reference sequence). The CDR3 has 15 amino acids. The ends lost 1 base at V and 9 bases at J; junction bases unmatched: 9.

V and J are TRBV7-2 and TRBJ2-5; 7 bases are a match to TRBD2. This CDR3 contains 12 residues. From germline, CDR1 is SGHTA and CDR2 FQGNSA. Trimming removed 6 bases from V and 5 bases from J; junction bases left unmatched: 3. The CDR3 coding sequence is TGTGCCAGCAGACGGGGGGAGGAGACCCAGTACTTC. This translates into CASRRGEETQYF.

The chain recombines TRBV10-3 with TRBJ2-7; 8 bases align to TRBD2. Germline V gives CDR1 ENHRY, CDR2 SYGVKD. V was clipped by 0 bases and J by 0 bases; unmatched bases: 4. The length of the CDR3 is 16 residues. In DNA form, the CDR3 reads TGTGCCATCAGTGAGTCCGGCAGCGGGAGCTCCTACGAGCAGTACTTC. It translates to CAISESGSGSSYEQYF.